This paragraph covers one T cell receptor (beta chain) sequence. The data were obtained in a study of T cells after somatic rescue of genetic block. CDR1 and CDR2 from the germline V gene are MDHEN and SYDVKM. V was clipped by 6 bases and J by 7 bases; unmatched bases: 12. The length of the CDR3 is 15 residues. Method: immunoSEQ multiplex PCR; TCRdb's copy keeps in-frame clones and lacks some. The data show 80,000 to 90,000 clones, 85% to 90% seen once. Sequences were obtained from peripheral blood mononuclear cells (PBMCs). The J gene is TRBJ2-1, the V gene TRBV28; 7 bases are a match to TRBD2. The TCR originated in a woman aged 18-30 years. This chain's CDR3 is CASSLAGLGGNEQFF. The CDR3 DNA sequence: TGTGCCAGCAGCTTAGCGGGCCTGGGGGGTAATGAGCAGTTCTTC.